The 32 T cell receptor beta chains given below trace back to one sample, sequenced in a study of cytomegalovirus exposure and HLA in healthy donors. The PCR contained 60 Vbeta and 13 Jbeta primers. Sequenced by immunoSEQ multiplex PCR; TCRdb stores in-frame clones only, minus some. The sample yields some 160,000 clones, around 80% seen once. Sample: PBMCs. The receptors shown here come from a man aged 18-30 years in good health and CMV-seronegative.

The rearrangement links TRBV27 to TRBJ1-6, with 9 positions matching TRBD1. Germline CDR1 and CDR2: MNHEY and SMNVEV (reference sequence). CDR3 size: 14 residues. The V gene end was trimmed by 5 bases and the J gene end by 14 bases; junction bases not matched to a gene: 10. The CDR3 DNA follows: TGTGCCAGCAGTCGGGGACAGGGCTCGTTGGCCCTCCACTTT. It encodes CASSRGQGSLALHF.

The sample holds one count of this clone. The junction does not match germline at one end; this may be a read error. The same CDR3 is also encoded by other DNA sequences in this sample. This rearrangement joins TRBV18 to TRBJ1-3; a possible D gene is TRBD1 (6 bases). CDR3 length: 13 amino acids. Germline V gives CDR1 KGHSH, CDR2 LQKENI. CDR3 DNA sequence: TGTGCCAGCTCACCACTGATCGGGGACACCATATACTTT. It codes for CASSPLIGDTIYF.

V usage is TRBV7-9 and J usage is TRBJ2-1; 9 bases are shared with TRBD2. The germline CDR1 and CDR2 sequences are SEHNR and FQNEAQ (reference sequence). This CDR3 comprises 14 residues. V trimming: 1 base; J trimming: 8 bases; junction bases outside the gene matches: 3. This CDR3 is CASSLVSGGDEQFF. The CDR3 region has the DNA TGTGCCAGCAGCTTAGTTAGCGGGGGAGATGAGCAGTTCTTC.

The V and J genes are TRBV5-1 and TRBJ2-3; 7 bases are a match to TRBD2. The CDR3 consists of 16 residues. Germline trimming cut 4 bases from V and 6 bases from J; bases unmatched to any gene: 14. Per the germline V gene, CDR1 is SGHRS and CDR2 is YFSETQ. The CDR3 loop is CASSPGGSRRGDTQYF. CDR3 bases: TGCGCCAGCAGCCCGGGGGGTAGCAGACGAGGGGATACGCAGTATTTT.

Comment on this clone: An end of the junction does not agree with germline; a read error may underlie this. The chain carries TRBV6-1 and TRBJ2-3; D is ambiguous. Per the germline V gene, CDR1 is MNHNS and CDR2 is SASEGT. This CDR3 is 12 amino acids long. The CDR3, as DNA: TGTGCCAACAGTTATGGCACAGATACGCAGTATTTT. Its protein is CANSYGTDTQYF.

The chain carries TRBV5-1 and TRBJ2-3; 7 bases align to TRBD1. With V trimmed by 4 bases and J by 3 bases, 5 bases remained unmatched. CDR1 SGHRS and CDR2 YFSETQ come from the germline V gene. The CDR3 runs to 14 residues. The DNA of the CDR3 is TGCGCCAGCAGCGCCCGACAGGGAACAGATACGCAGTATTTT. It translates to CASSARQGTDTQYF.

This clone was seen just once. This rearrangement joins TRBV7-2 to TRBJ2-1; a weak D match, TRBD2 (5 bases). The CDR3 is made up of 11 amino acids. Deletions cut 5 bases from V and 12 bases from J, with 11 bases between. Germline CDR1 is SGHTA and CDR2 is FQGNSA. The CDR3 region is CASSGQEVQFF. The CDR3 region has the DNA TGTGCCAGCAGCGGCCAGGAGGTGCAGTTCTTC.

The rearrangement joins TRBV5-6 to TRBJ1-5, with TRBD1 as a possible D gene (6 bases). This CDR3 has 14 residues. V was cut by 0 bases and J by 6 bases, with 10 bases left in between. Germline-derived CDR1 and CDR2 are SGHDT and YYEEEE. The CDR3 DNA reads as TGTGCCAGCAGCTTGGCCAGGGGCGGTCAGCCCCAGCATTTT. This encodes CASSLARGGQPQHF.

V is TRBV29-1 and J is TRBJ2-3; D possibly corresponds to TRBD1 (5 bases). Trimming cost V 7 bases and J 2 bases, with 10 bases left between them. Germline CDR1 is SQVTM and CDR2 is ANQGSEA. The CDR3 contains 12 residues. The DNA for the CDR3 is TGCAGCGAACAGGAAGTCACAGATACGCAGTATTTT. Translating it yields CSEQEVTDTQYF.

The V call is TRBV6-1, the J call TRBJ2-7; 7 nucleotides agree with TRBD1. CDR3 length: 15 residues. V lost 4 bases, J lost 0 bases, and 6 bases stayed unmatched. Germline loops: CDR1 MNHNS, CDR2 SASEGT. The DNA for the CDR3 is TGTGCCAGCAGTGCCGACAGGGTCAGCTCCTACGAGCAGTACTTC. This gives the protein CASSADRVSSYEQYF.

The chain's CDR3 is CASSPIGAGTTYEQYF. CDR3 sequence (DNA): TGTGCCAGCAGCCCGATCGGGGCGGGGACCACCTACGAGCAGTACTTC. The chain carries TRBV7-9 and TRBJ2-7, with D possibly being TRBD2 (6 bases). V lost 5 bases and J lost 2, with 19 bases in between. The CDR3 has 16 amino acids. Germline CDR1 and CDR2: SEHNR and FQNEAQ (reference sequence).

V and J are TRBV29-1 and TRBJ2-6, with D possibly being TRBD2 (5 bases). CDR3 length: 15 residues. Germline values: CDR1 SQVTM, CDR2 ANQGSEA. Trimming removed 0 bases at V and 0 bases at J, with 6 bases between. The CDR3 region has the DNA TGCAGCGTTGAAGAGGAGGACTCTGGGGCCAACGTCCTGACTTTC. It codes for CSVEEEDSGANVLTF.

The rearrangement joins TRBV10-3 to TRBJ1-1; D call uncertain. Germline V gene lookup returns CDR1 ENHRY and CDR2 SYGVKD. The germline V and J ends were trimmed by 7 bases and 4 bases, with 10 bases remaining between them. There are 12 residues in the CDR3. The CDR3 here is CAIKEGGTEAFF. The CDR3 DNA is TGTGCCATCAAGGAGGGTGGCACTGAAGCTTTCTTT.

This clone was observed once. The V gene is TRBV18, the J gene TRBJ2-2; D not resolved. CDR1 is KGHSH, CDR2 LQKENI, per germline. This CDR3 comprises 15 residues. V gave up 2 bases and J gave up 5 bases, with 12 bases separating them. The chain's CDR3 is CASSPATWPTGELFF. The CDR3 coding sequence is TGTGCCAGCTCACCAGCGACTTGGCCGACCGGGGAGCTGTTTTTT.

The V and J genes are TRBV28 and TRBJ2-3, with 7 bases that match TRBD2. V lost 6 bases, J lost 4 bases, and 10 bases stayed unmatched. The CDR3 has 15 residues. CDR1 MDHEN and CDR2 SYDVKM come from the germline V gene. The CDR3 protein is CASRLMTSGADTQYF. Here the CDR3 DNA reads TGTGCCAGCAGACTCATGACGAGCGGGGCAGATACGCAGTATTTT.

The chain's CDR3 is CATRRGRGRQDHGYTF. The CDR3 DNA sequence: TGCGCCACCCGGAGGGGCAGGGGGCGACAGGATCATGGCTACACCTTC. This chain joins TRBV5-1 and TRBJ1-2; 8 bases are shared with TRBD1. From germline, CDR1 is SGHRS and CDR2 YFSETQ. The ends lost 9 bases at V and 6 bases at J; junction bases unmatched: 19. This CDR3 has 16 residues.

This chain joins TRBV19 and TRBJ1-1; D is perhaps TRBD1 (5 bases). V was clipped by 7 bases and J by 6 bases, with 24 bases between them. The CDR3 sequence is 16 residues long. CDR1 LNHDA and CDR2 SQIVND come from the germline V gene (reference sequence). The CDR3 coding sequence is TGTGCCAGTATGGGGGGGTTGTTTAAGGGGAATCCTGAAGCTTTCTTT. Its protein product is CASMGGLFKGNPEAFF.

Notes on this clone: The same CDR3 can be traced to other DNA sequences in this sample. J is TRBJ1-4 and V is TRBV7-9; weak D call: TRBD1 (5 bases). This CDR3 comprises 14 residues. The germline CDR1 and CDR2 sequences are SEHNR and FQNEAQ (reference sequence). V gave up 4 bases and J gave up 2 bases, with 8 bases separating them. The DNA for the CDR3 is TGTGCCAGCAGCTCCGGGGGGACTAATGAAAAACTGTTTTTT. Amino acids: CASSSGGTNEKLFF.

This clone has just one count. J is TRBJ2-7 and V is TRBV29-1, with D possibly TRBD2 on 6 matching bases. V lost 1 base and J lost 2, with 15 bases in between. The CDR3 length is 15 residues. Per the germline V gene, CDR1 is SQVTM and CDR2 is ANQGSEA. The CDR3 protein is CSVEGLLAEPYEQYF. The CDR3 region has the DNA TGCAGCGTTGAAGGCCTTTTAGCGGAGCCCTACGAGCAGTACTTC.

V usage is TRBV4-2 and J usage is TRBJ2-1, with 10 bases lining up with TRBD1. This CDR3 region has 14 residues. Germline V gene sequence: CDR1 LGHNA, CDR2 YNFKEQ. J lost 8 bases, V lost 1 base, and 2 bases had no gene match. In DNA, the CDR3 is TGTGCCAGCAGCCAAGCCGGGACAGGGGATGAGCAGTTCTTC. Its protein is CASSQAGTGDEQFF.

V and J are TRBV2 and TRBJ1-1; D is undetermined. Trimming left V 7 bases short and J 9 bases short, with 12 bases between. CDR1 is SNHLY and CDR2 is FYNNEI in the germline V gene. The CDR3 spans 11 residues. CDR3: CASMYSAKAFF. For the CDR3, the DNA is TGTGCCAGCATGTATTCCGCGAAAGCTTTCTTT.

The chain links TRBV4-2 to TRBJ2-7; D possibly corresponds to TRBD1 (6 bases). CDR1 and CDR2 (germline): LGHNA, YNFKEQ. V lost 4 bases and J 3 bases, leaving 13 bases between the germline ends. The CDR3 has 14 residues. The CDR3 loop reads CASSPQGQVYEQYF. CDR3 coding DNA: TGTGCCAGCAGCCCGCAGGGGCAGGTCTACGAGCAGTACTTC.

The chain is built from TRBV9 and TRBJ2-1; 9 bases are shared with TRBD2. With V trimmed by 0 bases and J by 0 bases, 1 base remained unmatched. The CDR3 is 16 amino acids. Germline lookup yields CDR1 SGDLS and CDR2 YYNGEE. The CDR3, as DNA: TGTGCCAGCAGCGTAGGACTAGCGGCCTCCTACAATGAGCAGTTCTTC. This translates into CASSVGLAASYNEQFF.

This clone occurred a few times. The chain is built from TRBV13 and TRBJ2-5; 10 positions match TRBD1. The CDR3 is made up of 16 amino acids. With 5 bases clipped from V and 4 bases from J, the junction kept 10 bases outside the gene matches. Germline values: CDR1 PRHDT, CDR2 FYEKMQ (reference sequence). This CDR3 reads CASSAQTGGLGETQYF. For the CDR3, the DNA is TGTGCCAGCAGCGCCCAGACAGGGGGCTTGGGAGAGACCCAGTACTTC.

This chain's CDR3 is CASSQDGGANTGELFF. CDR3 DNA: TGCGCCAGCAGCCAAGACGGGGGGGCCAACACCGGGGAGCTGTTTTTT. The chain carries TRBV4-1 and TRBJ2-2, with TRBD2 matching 8 bases. The germline gives CDR1 MGHRA, CDR2 YSYEKL. Trimming cost V 0 bases and J 2 bases; bases outside gene matches: 2. CDR3 length: 16 amino acids.

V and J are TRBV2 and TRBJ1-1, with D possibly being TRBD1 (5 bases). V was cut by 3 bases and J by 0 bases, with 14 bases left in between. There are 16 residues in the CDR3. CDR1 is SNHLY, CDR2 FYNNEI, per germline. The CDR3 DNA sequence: TGTGCCAGCAGTGATCCGGGGGGGGTCCTGAACACTGAAGCTTTCTTT. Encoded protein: CASSDPGGVLNTEAFF.

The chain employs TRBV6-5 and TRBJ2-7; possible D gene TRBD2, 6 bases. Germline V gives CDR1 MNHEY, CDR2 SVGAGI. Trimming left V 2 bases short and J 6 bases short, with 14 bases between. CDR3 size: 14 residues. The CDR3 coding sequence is TGTGCCAGCAGTTACGCTAAAACTAGCTTCGAGCAGTACTTC. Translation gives CASSYAKTSFEQYF.

The CDR3 DNA follows: TGTGCCAGCAGCTTACAGTCAGGGGGCGGAACAGATACGCAGTATTTT. Amino acid sequence: CASSLQSGGGTDTQYF. The chain recombines TRBV7-9 with TRBJ2-3; 8 bases are a match to TRBD1. V gave up 2 bases and J gave up 3 bases; unmatched junction bases: 7. This CDR3 has 16 residues. Germline-derived CDR1 and CDR2 are SEHNR and FQNEAQ (reference sequence).

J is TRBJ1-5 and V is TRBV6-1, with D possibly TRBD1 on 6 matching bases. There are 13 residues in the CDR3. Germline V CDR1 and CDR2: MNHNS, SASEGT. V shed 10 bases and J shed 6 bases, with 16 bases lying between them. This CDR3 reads CATKGGVVQPQHF. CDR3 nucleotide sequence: TGTGCCACTAAGGGGGGGGTGGTTCAGCCCCAGCATTTT.

CDR3 DNA: TGTGCCAGCAGTTTTTCGGCGTATGAGGTAGAGACCCAGTACTTC. Translated, it gives CASSFSAYEVETQYF. The chain combines TRBV28 with TRBJ2-5; D call uncertain. Trimming cost V 3 bases and J 4 bases, with 15 bases left between them. The germline V gene has CDR1 MDHEN and CDR2 SYDVKM. The CDR3 is 15 amino acids.

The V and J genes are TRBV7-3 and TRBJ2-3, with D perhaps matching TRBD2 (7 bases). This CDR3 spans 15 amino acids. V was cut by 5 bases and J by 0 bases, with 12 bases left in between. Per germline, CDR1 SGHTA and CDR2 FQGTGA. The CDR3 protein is CASSKRGGSTDTQYF. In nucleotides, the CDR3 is TGTGCCAGCAGCAAAAGGGGGGGTAGCACAGATACGCAGTATTTT.

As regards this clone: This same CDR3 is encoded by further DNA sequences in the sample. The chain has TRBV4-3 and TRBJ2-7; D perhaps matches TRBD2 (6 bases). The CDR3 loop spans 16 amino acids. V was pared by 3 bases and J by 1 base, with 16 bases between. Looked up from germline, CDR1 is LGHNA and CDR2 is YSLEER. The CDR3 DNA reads TGCGCCAGCAGCCATTCCGGGACGGGAGAGTCCTACGAGCAGTACTTC. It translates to CASSHSGTGESYEQYF.